The clone carrying this T cell receptor beta chain was seen a few times. The data are from a study of human T cells and chemical hapten exposure. Study as a whole: The patch tests put 0.01% DPC on the skin of the upper back and were read 6 days later. Women made up most patients, who had alopecia areata, totalis or universalis.

Sample time point: patch test 1, 2 weeks after DPC sensitization. The treatment here: therapeutic diphenylcyclopropenone sensitization with weekly scalp DPC. Germline values: CDR1 DFQATT, CDR2 SNEGSKA (reference sequence). The CDR3 contains 14 residues. V lost 6 bases and J lost 5; bases outside the gene matches: 11. Individual cDNA molecules in this library carried unique molecular identifiers. TCRdb itself ran the RACE reads through MiXCR, one entry per CDR3 protein. The sample contains about 120,000 distinct CDR3 sequences, approximately 13% of which appear only once. The rearrangement uses TRBV20-1 and TRBJ1-2, with 8 bases matching TRBD1. The TCR originated in a man between 18 and 29 years old with alopecia areata. Some clones in this sample may be carry-over from other donors' samples. Sample: whole blood, taken in connection with sensitization to the hapten diphenylcyclopropenone (DPC). Here the CDR3 reads CSAVFRDRLYGYTF. As DNA, the CDR3 is TGCAGTGCGGTATTCCGGGACAGGCTTTATGGCTACACCTTC.